The sequence of this T cell receptor (beta chain) was determined in a study of regulatory T cells in long-lasting Graves disease. Study conclusions and caveats: Researchers examined only peripheral blood and not thyroid tissue. Limited samples may have lowered accuracy.

This CDR3 contains 14 residues. The germline V and J ends were trimmed by 0 bases and 2 bases, with 5 bases remaining between them. Germline lookup yields CDR1 SGDLS and CDR2 YYNGEE. As to this clonotype: The antigen remains unidentified.

Time point described: persistent/refractory GD, antithyroid drugs over 5 years with positive TRAb. Following extraction of RNA from PBMCs, that RNA was used to make the TCR library. In building TCR beta libraries, iRepertoire HTBI primers were used together with Arm-PCR of CDR3 regions. TCRdb re-analysed the multiplex PCR reads in MiXCR, keeping a single row per CDR3 protein. The repertoire includes more than 300,000 distinct CDR3 sequences, roughly a fifth of them detected once, and 29% sits in the top ten. The TCR comes from a female donor with Graves disease. The chain combines TRBV9 with TRBJ2-2; D gene unclear. The starting material was peripheral blood mononuclear cells (PBMCs), obtained when the disease was refractory, from a patient treated with antithyroid drugs. In DNA form, the CDR3 reads TGTGCCAGCAGCGTAGGATATAACACCGGGGAGCTGTTTTTT. This encodes CASSVGYNTGELFF.